This T cell receptor beta chain originates from a study of metastatic and nonmetastatic thyroid tumors (dated by TCRdb to 2018 to 2021). Concerning the study at large: Repertoires were compared across peripheral blood and tumor or nodule tissue samples from malignant and benign thyroid patients. Study-wide conclusions, independent of this receptor: TCR beta diversity was reported as significantly higher in malignant tumors than in benign nodules, in both blood and tumor samples.

The CDR3 spans 17 residues, from the cysteine through the phenylalanine. The retained sequence is limited to the CDR3, 51 bases, with the frame set at the first base. From a lookup of the germline V gene (reference sequence), CDR1 and CDR2 are DFQATT and SNEGSKA. Here V drops 0 bases and J drops 0 bases, and the junction holds 3 bases not matched to any gene. Relative to its sample, this clone is large (0.1 to 1%). What antigen it recognizes has not been identified. Per-base quality was not reported, and no clone a single base away is much larger than it. Library preparation was by PCR. The sample was run on an Illumina HiSeq 4000. High-throughput sequencing was used to profile the CDR3 region of the TCR beta-chain in every patient. The original pipeline was this. The researchers built a classifier to tell apart papillary thyroid cancer patients with distant metastasis, based on CDR3 differences among clinicopathological groups. The Shannon index was used to measure repertoire diversity, and the Morisita-Horn index was used to measure how similar tumor and blood repertoires were. The public reads were reanalyzed by TCRdb: fastp trimming at Q25, MiXCR alignment, in-frame beta chains only. TCRdb assigned the V and J calls; the authors' analysis was not used. Present in this sample are about 35,000 clones, around 31% of which were seen just once. 16% of the sample lies in the top ten.

No patient had received any treatment before thyroid surgery. The study retrospectively analysed patient clinical samples collected from the early 2010s to the late 2010s using T-cell receptor beta sequencing. The sequencing sample was made of tumor tissue. The V gene is TRBV20-1 and the J gene is TRBJ2-3, and 13 junction bases match TRBD2. This clonotype was obtained from a female donor with papillary thyroid cancer or a benign thyroid nodule (not recorded which). Some clones in this sample may be carry-over from other donors' samples. The sequenced DNA is TGCAGTGCTAGAGACAAGACTAGCGGGGGGAGCACAGATACGCAGTATTTT. Translation gives CSARDKTSGGSTDTQYF.